The next 8 T cell receptor beta chains were all read from a single sample in a study of T cells in Graves' hyperthyroidism and ophthalmopathy. The TCR beta CDR3 regions underwent amplification using RNA transcripts as the source. A set of HTBI primers served as the primers for a first-round RT-PCR of the TCR CDR3. Using its own MiXCR run on the multiplex PCR reads, TCRdb lists one record per CDR3 protein. The sample shows hundreds of thousands of distinct CDR3 sequences, 22% of them seen only once. Material: blood. Every receptor here comes from a man between 25 and 39 years old with Graves' ophthalmopathy.

This clonotype has a handful of counts. The genes are TRBV28 and TRBJ1-1; no firm D call. From germline, CDR1 is MDHEN and CDR2 SYDVKM. With 5 bases removed from V and 3 bases from J, the gap between germline ends came to 7 bases. This CDR3 contains 12 residues. CDR3: CASSTQYTEAFF. CDR3 bases: TGTGCCAGCAGTACCCAATACACTGAAGCTTTCTTT.

This clonotype was observed many times. The chain recombines TRBV3-1 with TRBJ2-7, with 12 bases lining up with TRBD2. The CDR3 contains 14 residues. V shed 4 bases and J 6 bases; nucleotides not matched to a gene: 4. Germline V lookup: CDR1 LGHDT, CDR2 YNNKEL (reference sequence). The CDR3 sequence is CASSPGLAGSEQYF. Here the CDR3 DNA reads TGTGCCAGCAGCCCCGGACTAGCGGGATCCGAGCAGTACTTC.

CDR3 amino acids: CASSNHRGRADTQYF. The CDR3 DNA sequence: TGTGCCAGCAGCAATCACAGGGGTAGGGCAGATACGCAGTATTTT. This sequence joins TRBV9 and TRBJ2-3; 7 nucleotides align to TRBD1. The CDR3 is 15 residues long. CDR1 SGDLS and CDR2 YYNGEE come from the germline V gene. After removal of 4 bases from V and 4 bases from J, the junction contained 9 bases not matched to a gene.

This clonotype was detected a few times. The rearrangement joins TRBV5-6 to TRBJ2-3, with 10 positions matching TRBD1. CDR3 size: 15 residues. The J segment lost 5 bases and the V segment lost 4 bases, leaving 7 bases of the junction unmatched. Germline V CDR1 and CDR2: SGHDT, YYEEEE. CDR3 bases: TGTGCCAGCAGCAAAGACAGGGGGCTCGGAGATACGCAGTATTTT. Protein: CASSKDRGLGDTQYF.

The V call is TRBV20-1, the J call TRBJ1-2; D call uncertain. This CDR3 comprises 14 residues. Deletions cut 6 bases from V and 6 bases from J, with 20 bases between. Germline lookup yields CDR1 DFQATT and CDR2 SNEGSKA (reference sequence). The CDR3 DNA is TGCAGTGCCAGAAGCGCGGTTACGGGAAATGGCTACACCTTC. This encodes CSARSAVTGNGYTF.

This clonotype was counted only a few times. V and J are TRBV9 and TRBJ1-2, with D perhaps matching TRBD1 (5 bases). V shed 0 bases and J shed 0 bases, with 6 bases lying between them. This CDR3 has 14 amino acids. Germline CDR1 is SGDLS and CDR2 is YYNGEE. CDR3: CASSVGGANYGYTF. CDR3 in DNA: TGTGCCAGCAGCGTAGGGGGCGCTAACTATGGCTACACCTTC.

This chain connects TRBV6-1 to TRBJ2-5; 12 positions match TRBD2. The CDR3 extends over 13 amino acids. V shed 10 bases and J 2 bases; nucleotides not matched to a gene: 2. Germline V gene data show CDR1 as MNHNS and CDR2 as SASEGT. As DNA, the CDR3 is TGTGCCACTAGCGGGAGGGGTCAAGAGACCCAGTACTTC. Its protein product is CATSGRGQETQYF.

This chain uses TRBV27 with TRBJ1-6; D remains ambiguous. Trimming stripped 6 bases from V and 0 bases from J, with 9 bases between. This CDR3 spans 15 amino acids. Per the germline V gene, CDR1 is MNHEY and CDR2 is SMNVEV (reference sequence). The CDR3 loop is CASRIMSSYNSPLHF. In DNA, the CDR3 is TGTGCCAGCAGAATAATGAGCTCCTATAATTCACCCCTCCACTTT.